Presented here are 20 T cell receptor beta chains from one specimen sequenced in a study of blood T cell repertoires in COVID-19. TCRdb keeps only in-frame clones here, not all; method: immunoSEQ multiplex PCR. The sample has 200,000 or so clones, about 80% seen once. Sequenced input: peripheral blood. The receptors originated from a woman aged 60-75 years with acute or convalescent COVID-19.

The V gene is TRBV7-2, the J gene TRBJ1-4; TRBD1 aligns across 7 bases. CDR1 is SGHTA, CDR2 FQGNSA, per germline. The CDR3 contains 13 residues. V trimming: 5 bases; J trimming: 8 bases; junction bases outside the gene matches: 5. The CDR3 is CASSEQGREKLFF. DNA of the CDR3: TGTGCCAGCAGCGAACAGGGGAGGGAAAAACTGTTTTTT.

The chain joins TRBV7-7 to TRBJ2-5; D uncertain. Trimming took off 6 bases at V and 4 bases at J, with 12 bases between the two ends. The CDR3 totals 13 residues. Germline V gene sequence: CDR1 SSHAT, CDR2 FNYEAQ (reference sequence). The chain's CDR3 is CASSALEAETQYF. CDR3 nucleotide sequence: TGTGCCAGCAGTGCCCTCGAAGCAGAGACCCAGTACTTC.

The chain links TRBV4-1 to TRBJ1-5; 7 nucleotides line up with TRBD1. There are 13 residues in the CDR3. Trimming removed 4 bases from V and 6 bases from J; junction bases left unmatched: 3. Germline V lookup: CDR1 MGHRA, CDR2 YSYEKL. The chain's CDR3 is CASSPNRGQPQHF. The CDR3 DNA is TGCGCCAGCAGCCCGAACAGGGGTCAGCCCCAGCATTTT.

A note on this clone: An end of the junction does not agree with germline; a read error may underlie this. V gene TRBV13 combines with J gene TRBJ2-2, with D maybe TRBD2 (5 bases). Germline V gene data show CDR1 as PRHDT and CDR2 as FYEKMQ (reference sequence). The CDR3 covers 16 residues. The CDR3 reads CAGSSSHGENTGELFF. For the CDR3, the DNA is TGTGCCGGCAGCTCCTCTCACGGGGAGAACACCGGGGAGCTGTTTTTT.

This clone is a singleton in its sample. DNA of the CDR3: TGTGCCAGCGGCCGGACAGGGACTTTTGAAAAACTGTTTTTT. Residues: CASGRTGTFEKLFF. The chain joins TRBV7-9 to TRBJ1-4, with TRBD1 matching over 8 bases. CDR1 is SEHNR and CDR2 is FQNEAQ in the germline V gene (reference sequence). Germline trimming cut 8 bases from V and 7 bases from J; bases unmatched to any gene: 9. This CDR3 is built from 14 residues.

The chain employs TRBV28 and TRBJ2-7; 11 bases map to TRBD1. The germline CDR1 and CDR2 sequences are MDHEN and SYDVKM. This CDR3 comprises 15 residues. V shed 6 bases and J 3 bases; nucleotides not matched to a gene: 7. The CDR3 sequence is CASSGTGTGGYEQYF. DNA of the CDR3: TGTGCCAGCAGCGGGACCGGGACAGGGGGCTACGAGCAGTACTTC.

This chain joins TRBV4-1 and TRBJ1-4; 9 nucleotides agree with TRBD1. Germline V gene lookup returns CDR1 MGHRA and CDR2 YSYEKL. The length of the CDR3 is 16 residues. The V and J ends lost 4 bases and 7 bases, in that order; junction bases with no gene match: 10. The CDR3 bases are TGCGCCAGCAGCCGAAACGCCGGGACAGGGACTGAAAAACTGTTTTTT. Protein: CASSRNAGTGTEKLFF.

This chain joins TRBV5-6 and TRBJ1-6; TRBD1 matches 9 bases. CDR3 length: 18 residues. J was trimmed by 5 bases and V by 3 bases; bases with no gene match: 12. Looked up from germline, CDR1 is SGHDT and CDR2 is YYEEEE. CDR3 region: CASSSTGTGIPNNSPLHF. The CDR3, as DNA: TGTGCCAGCAGCTCAACCGGGACAGGGATCCCCAATAATTCACCCCTCCACTTT.

The chain couples TRBV18 to TRBJ1-1, with TRBD1 matching 7 bases. This CDR3 contains 15 residues. V was pared by 5 bases and J by 1 base, with 7 bases of the junction left unmatched. Germline loops: CDR1 KGHSH, CDR2 LQKENI. CDR3 protein: CASSATGAPNTEAFF. For the CDR3, the DNA is TGTGCCAGCTCAGCTACAGGGGCCCCGAACACTGAAGCTTTCTTT.

This chain joins TRBV30 and TRBJ2-7; D gene ambiguous. The V gene's germline CDR1 is GTSNPN and CDR2 SVGIG (reference sequence). This CDR3 region has 11 residues. The V end was cut by 5 bases, the J end by 4 bases, with 9 bases between. The CDR3 nucleotides are TGTGCCTGGGCTACCTTATACGAGCAGTACTTC. This encodes CAWATLYEQYF.

The chain is built from TRBV29-1 and TRBJ1-2, with D possibly TRBD1 on 5 matching bases. The germline V gene has CDR1 SQVTM and CDR2 ANQGSEA. The CDR3 spans 10 residues. The germline V and J ends were trimmed by 6 bases and 5 bases, with 7 bases remaining between them. The CDR3: CSVREYGYTF. The CDR3 DNA follows: TGCAGCGTCAGGGAATATGGCTACACCTTC.

This chain links TRBV7-2 with TRBJ1-5; 9 bases are a match to TRBD1. Per germline, CDR1 SGHTA and CDR2 FQGNSA. V lost 5 bases, J lost 7 bases, and 6 bases stayed unmatched. The CDR3 is 14 residues long. CDR3 sequence: CASSPGTGSQPQHF. DNA of the CDR3: TGTGCCAGCAGCCCCGGGACAGGGTCCCAGCCCCAGCATTTT. The variable domain in full, completed from reference TRBV7-2 and TRBJ1-5, reads GAGVSQSPSNKVTEKGKDVELRCDPISGHTALYWYRQSLGQGLEFLIYFQGNSAPDKSGLPSDRFSAERTGGSVSTLTIQRTQQEDSAVYLCASSPGTGSQPQHFGDGTRLSIL.

The chain combines TRBV11-2 with TRBJ1-1, with D perhaps TRBD1 (5 bases). Germline assignment: CDR1 SGHAT and CDR2 FQNNGV. This CDR3 spans 15 amino acids. The ends were cut back, 5 bases at V and 3 bases at J, with 16 bases in the middle. CDR3 nucleotide sequence: TGTGCCAGCAGCCCCCCCGGGGGGTGGTACACTGAAGCTTTCTTT. This gives the protein CASSPPGGWYTEAFF.

This chain connects TRBV9 to TRBJ2-1; the D is unclear. This CDR3 is built from 16 residues. Germline V gene lookup returns CDR1 SGDLS and CDR2 YYNGEE. The V end was cut by 2 bases, the J end by 3 bases, with 15 bases between. The CDR3 bases are TGTGCCAGCAGCGTTTCGGGTAGTTGGGTCTACAATGAGCAGTTCTTC. It translates to CASSVSGSWVYNEQFF.

This clone was detected a few times. This sequence joins TRBV15 and TRBJ1-1; TRBD1 matches at 10 bases. Germline values: CDR1 LNHNV, CDR2 YYDKDF (reference sequence). The CDR3 extends over 14 amino acids. With V trimmed by 3 bases and J by 11 bases, 9 bases remained unmatched. CDR3 sequence: CATSRNRDRGDAFF. CDR3 DNA: TGTGCCACCAGCAGGAACCGGGACAGGGGTGATGCTTTCTTT.

The V and J genes are TRBV19 and TRBJ2-7; 7 positions match TRBD1. V gave up 5 bases and J gave up 6 bases; unmatched junction bases: 7. The CDR3 has 13 residues. Germline V CDR1 and CDR2: LNHDA, SQIVND (reference sequence). CDR3 region: CASSASTGFEQYF. In nucleotides, the CDR3 is TGTGCCAGTAGTGCTTCGACAGGGTTCGAGCAGTACTTC.

This chain uses TRBV15 with TRBJ2-5; tentatively, D is TRBD2 (5 bases). Per the germline V gene, CDR1 is LNHNV and CDR2 is YYDKDF (reference sequence). V was cut by 0 bases and J by 5 bases, with 10 bases left in between. CDR3 length: 14 residues. The CDR3 DNA reads TGTGCCACCAGCAGAGATGCGGGTGGGGAGACCCAGTACTTC. This encodes CATSRDAGGETQYF.

J is TRBJ1-3 and V is TRBV4-1; the D is unclear. The CDR3 is 19 residues long. Looked up from germline, CDR1 is MGHRA and CDR2 is YSYEKL. The V end was cut by 2 bases, the J end by 0 bases, with 20 bases between. CDR3: CASSQLPATGISSGNTIYF. DNA for the CDR3: TGCGCCAGCAGCCAATTACCAGCAACCGGGATATCCTCTGGAAACACCATATATTTT.

This sequence joins TRBV5-4 and TRBJ1-6; TRBD1 aligns across 7 bases. The CDR3 extends over 15 amino acids. Looked up from germline, CDR1 is SGHNT and CDR2 is YYREEE (reference sequence). With V trimmed by 0 bases and J by 9 bases, 6 bases remained unmatched. The DNA for the CDR3 is TGTGCCAGCAGCTTGGACCCAGGGGGTCCTTCACCCCTCCACTTT. Translated: CASSLDPGGPSPLHF. Combining the CDR3 with reference TRBV5-4 and TRBJ1-6 gives the whole variable domain ETGVTQSPTHLIKTRGQQVTLRCSSQSGHNTVSWYQQALGQGPQFIFQYYREEENGRGNFPPRFSGLQFPNYSSELNVNALELDDSALYLCASSLDPGGPSPLHFGNGTRLTVT.

V gene TRBV11-1 combines with J gene TRBJ2-5; 8 bases match TRBD2. With V trimmed by 4 bases and J by 4 bases, 5 bases remained unmatched. CDR1 and CDR2 from the germline V gene are SGHAT and FQDESV (reference sequence). The CDR3 is made up of 14 amino acids. The CDR3 nucleotides are TGTGCCAGCAGCTCTCGGGGGGGCCGAGAGACCCAGTACTTC. Translation: CASSSRGGRETQYF.